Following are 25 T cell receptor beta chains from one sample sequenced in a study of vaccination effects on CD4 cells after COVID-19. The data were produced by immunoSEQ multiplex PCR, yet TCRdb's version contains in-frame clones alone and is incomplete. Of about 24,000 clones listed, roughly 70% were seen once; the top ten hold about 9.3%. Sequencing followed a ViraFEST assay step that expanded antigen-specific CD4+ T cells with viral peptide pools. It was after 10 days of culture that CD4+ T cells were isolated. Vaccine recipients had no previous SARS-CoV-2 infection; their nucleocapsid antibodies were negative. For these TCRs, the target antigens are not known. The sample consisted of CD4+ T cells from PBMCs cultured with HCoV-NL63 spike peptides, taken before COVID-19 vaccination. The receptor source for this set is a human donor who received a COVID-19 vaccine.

The CDR3 here is CASRGTGTEQYF. The CDR3 DNA follows: TGTGCCAGCCGGGGCACGGGGACCGAGCAGTACTTC. The V call is TRBV2, the J call TRBJ2-7; D is perhaps TRBD1 or TRBD2 (5 bases each). Germline lookup yields CDR1 SNHLY and CDR2 FYNNEI. The V end lost 8 bases, the J end lost 6 bases, and 14 bases lay between the germline ends. The CDR3 is 12 residues long.

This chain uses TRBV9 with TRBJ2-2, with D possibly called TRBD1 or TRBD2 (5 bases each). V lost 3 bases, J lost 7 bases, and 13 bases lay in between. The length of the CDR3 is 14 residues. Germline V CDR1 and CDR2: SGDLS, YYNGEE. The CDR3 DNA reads TGTGCCAGCAGCGCACTGGGACCGCACGGGGAGCTGTTTTTT. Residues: CASSALGPHGELFF.

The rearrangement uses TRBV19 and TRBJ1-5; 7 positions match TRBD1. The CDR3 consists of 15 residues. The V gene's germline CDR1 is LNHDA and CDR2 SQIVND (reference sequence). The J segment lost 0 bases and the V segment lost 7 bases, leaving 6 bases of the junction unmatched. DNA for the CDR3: TGTGCCAGTAAGCAGGGGGGTCTTAGCAATCAGCCCCAGCATTTT. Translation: CASKQGGLSNQPQHF.

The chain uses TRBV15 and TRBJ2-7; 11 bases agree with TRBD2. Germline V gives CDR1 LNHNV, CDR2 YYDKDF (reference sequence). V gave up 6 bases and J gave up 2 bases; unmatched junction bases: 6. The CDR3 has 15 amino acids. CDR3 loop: CATSEGLAETYEQYF. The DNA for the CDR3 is TGTGCCACCAGTGAGGGACTAGCGGAAACCTACGAGCAGTACTTC.

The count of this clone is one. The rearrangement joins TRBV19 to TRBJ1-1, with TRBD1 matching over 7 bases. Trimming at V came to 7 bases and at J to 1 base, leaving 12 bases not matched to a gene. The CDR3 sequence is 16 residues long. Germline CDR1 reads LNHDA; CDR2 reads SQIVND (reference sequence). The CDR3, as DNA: TGTGCCAGTACCCTAGGAGGGGGCGGAAAGAACACTGAAGCTTTCTTT. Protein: CASTLGGGGKNTEAFF. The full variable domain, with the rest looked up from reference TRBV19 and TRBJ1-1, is DGGITQSPKYLFRKEGQNVTLSCEQNLNHDAMYWYRQDPGQGLRLIYYSQIVNDFQKGDIAEGYSVSREKKESFPLTVTSAQKNPTAFYLCASTLGGGGKNTEAFFGQGTRLTVV.

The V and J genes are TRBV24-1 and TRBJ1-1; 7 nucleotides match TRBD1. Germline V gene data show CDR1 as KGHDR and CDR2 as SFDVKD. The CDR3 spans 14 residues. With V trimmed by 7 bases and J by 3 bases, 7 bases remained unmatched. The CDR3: CATRKQGRDTEAFF. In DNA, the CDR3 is TGTGCCACCAGAAAACAGGGGAGGGACACTGAAGCTTTCTTT.

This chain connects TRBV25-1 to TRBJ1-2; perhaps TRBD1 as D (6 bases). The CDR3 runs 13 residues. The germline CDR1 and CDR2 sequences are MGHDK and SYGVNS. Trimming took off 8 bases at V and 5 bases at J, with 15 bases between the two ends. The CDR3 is CASQTGGGYGYTF. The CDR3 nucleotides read TGTGCCAGCCAGACAGGAGGGGGGTATGGCTACACCTTC.

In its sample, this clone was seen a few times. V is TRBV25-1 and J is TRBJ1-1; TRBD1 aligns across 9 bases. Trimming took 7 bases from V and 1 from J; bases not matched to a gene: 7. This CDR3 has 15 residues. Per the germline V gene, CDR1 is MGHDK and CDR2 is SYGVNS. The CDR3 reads CASIDPGQGNTEAFF. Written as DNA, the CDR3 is TGTGCCAGCATCGATCCGGGACAGGGGAACACTGAAGCTTTCTTT.

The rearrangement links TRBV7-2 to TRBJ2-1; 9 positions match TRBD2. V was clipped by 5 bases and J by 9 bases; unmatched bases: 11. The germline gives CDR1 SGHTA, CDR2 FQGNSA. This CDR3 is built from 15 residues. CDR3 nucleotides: TGTGCCAGCAGCCAAGCGACTAGCGGCCTTCTTGAGCAGTTCTTC. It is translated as CASSQATSGLLEQFF.

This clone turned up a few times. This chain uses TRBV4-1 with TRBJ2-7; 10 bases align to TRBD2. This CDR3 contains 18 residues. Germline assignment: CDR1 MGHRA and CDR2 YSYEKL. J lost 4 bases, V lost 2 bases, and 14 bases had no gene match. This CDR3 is CASSQRTSGTTTGYEQYF. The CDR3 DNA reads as TGCGCCAGCAGCCAACGGACTAGCGGAACAACCACCGGGTACGAGCAGTACTTC.

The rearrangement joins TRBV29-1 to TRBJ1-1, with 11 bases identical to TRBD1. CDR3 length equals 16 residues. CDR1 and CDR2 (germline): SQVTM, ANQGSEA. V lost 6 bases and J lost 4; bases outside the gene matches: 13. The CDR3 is CSVAGTGGGRVTEAFF. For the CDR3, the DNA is TGCAGCGTAGCCGGGACAGGGGGAGGTCGGGTCACTGAAGCTTTCTTT.

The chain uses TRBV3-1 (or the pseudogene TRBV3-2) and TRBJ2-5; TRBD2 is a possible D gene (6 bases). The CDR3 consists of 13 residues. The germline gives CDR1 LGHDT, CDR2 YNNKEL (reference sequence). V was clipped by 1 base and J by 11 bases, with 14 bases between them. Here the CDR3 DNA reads TGTGCCAGCAGCCAAGTTCCAGGAGGGGAGCAGTACTTC. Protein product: CASSQVPGGEQYF.

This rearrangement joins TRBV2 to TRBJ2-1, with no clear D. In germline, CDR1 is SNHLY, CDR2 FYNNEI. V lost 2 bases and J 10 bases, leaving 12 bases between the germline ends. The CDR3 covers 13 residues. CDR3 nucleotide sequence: TGTGCCAGCAGTGAATCAAGAAGAAGCGAGCAGTTCTTC. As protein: CASSESRRSEQFF. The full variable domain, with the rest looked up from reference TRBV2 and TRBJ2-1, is EPEVTQTPSHQVTQMGQEVILRCVPISNHLYFYWYRQILGQKVEFLVSFYNNEISEKSEIFDDQFSVERPDGSNFTLKIRSTKLEDSAMYFCASSESRRSEQFFGPGTRLTVL.

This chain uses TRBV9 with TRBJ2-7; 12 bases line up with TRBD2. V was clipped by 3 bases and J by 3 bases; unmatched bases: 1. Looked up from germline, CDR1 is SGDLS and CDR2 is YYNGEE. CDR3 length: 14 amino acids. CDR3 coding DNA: TGTGCCAGCAGCGCGACTAGCGGGGGCTACGAGCAGTACTTC. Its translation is CASSATSGGYEQYF.

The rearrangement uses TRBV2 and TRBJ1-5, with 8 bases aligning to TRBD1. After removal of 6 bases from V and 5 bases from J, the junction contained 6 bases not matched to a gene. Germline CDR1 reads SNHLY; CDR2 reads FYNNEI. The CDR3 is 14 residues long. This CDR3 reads CASSDRDRYQPQHF. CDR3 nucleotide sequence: TGTGCCAGCAGCGACCGGGACAGGTATCAGCCCCAGCATTTT.

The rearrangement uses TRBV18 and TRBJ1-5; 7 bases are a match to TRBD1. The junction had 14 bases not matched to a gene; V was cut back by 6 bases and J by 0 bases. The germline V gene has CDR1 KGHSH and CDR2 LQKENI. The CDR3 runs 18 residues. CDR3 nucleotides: TGTGCCAGCTCGCAGACAGGGTCAGGGCCCTATAGCAATCAGCCCCAGCATTTT. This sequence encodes CASSQTGSGPYSNQPQHF.

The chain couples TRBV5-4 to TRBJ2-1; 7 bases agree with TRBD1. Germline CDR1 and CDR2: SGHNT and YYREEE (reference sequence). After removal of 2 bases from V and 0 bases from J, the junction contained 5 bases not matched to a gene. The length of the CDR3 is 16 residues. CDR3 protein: CASSFWGQSSYNEQFF. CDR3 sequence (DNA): TGTGCCAGCAGCTTTTGGGGACAGTCCTCCTACAATGAGCAGTTCTTC.

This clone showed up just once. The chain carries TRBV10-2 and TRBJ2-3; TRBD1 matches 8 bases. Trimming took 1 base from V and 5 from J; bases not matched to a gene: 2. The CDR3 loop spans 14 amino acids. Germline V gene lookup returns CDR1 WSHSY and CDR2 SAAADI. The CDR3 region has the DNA TGCGCCAGCAGTGAGTTGGGACAGGAAGATACGCAGTATTTT. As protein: CASSELGQEDTQYF.

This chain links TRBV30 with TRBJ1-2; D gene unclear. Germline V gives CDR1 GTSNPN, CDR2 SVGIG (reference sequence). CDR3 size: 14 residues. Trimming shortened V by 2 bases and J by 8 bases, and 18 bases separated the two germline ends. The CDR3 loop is CAWSFNSDVSGYTF. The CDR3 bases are TGTGCCTGGAGTTTCAACAGCGACGTGTCCGGCTACACCTTC. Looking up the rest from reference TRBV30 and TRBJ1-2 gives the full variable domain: SQTIHQWPATLVQPVGSPLSLECTVEGTSNPNLYWYRQAAGRGLQLLFYSVGIGQISSEVPQNLSASRPQDRQFILSSKKLLLSDSGFYLCAWSFNSDVSGYTFGSGTRLTVV.

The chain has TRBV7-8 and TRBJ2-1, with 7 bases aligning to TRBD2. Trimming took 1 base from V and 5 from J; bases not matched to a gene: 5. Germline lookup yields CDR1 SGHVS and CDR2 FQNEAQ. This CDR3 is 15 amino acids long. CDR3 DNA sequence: TGTGCCAGCAGCTTAGTGTCGGGGAGGGACAATGAGCAGTTCTTC. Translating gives CASSLVSGRDNEQFF.

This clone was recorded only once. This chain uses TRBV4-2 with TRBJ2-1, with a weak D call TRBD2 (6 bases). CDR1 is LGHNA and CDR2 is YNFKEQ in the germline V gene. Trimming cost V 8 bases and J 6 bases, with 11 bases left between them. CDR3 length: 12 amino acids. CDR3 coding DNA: TGTGCCAGCCGCCCCGGGGGCAATGAGCAGTTCTTC. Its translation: CASRPGGNEQFF.

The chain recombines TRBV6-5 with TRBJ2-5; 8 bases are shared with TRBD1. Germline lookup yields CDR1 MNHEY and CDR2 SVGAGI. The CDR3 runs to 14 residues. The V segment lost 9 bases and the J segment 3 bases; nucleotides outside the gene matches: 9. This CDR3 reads CASTAPGGKETQYF. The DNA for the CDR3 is TGTGCCAGTACCGCCCCAGGGGGCAAAGAGACCCAGTACTTC.

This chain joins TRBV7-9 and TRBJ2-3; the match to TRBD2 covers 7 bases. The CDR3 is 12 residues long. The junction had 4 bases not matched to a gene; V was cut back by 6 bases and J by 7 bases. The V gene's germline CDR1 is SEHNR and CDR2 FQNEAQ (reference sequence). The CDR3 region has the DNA TGTGCCAGCAGGGGGGGGAAGCATACGCAGTATTTT. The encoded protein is CASRGGKHTQYF. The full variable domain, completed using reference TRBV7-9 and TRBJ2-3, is DTGVSQNPRHKITKRGQNVTFRCDPISEHNRLYWYRQTLGQGPEFLTYFQNEAQLEKSRLLSDRFSAERPKGSFSTLEIQRTEQGDSAMYLCASRGGKHTQYFGPGTRLTVL.

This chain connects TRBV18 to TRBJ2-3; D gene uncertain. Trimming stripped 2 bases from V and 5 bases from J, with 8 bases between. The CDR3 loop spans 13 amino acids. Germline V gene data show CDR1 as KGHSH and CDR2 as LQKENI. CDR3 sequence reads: CASSPTNGDTQYF. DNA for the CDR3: TGTGCCAGCTCACCAACAAACGGAGATACGCAGTATTTT. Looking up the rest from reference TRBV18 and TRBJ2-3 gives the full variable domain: NAGVMQNPRHLVRRRGQEARLRCSPMKGHSHVYWYRQLPEEGLKFMVYLQKENIIDESGMPKERFSAEFPKEGPSILRIQQVVRGDSAAYFCASSPTNGDTQYFGPGTRLTVL.

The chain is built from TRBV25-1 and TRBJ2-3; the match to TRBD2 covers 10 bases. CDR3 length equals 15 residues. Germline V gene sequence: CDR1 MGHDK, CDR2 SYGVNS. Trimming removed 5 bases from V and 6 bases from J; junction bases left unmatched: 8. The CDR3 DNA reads TGTGCCAGCAGTTTCGGGCTAGCGGGAGTCGATACGCAGTATTTT. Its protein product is CASSFGLAGVDTQYF.